The source of this T cell receptor (beta chain) is a study of cytotoxic CD8 clonotypes in ibrutinib-treated CLL. Assay: immunoSEQ multiplex PCR; the TCRdb copy retains only in-frame clones and omits some. Here the sample spans about 89,000 clones, around 73% being singletons. With V trimmed by 5 bases and J by 3 bases, 5 bases remained unmatched. The germline V gene encodes CDR1 SGHTA and CDR2 FQGNSA. The CDR3 consists of 14 residues. The sample in question was PBMCs, obtained after 12 months of ibrutinib treatment. This chain joins TRBV7-2 and TRBJ1-2; 8 bases match TRBD1. This sequence was found in a human donor with chronic lymphocytic leukemia. The DNA for the CDR3 is TGTGCCAGCAGCCCCCGACAGGGGCACTATGGCTACACCTTC. Translating it yields CASSPRQGHYGYTF. The variable domain in full, completed from reference TRBV7-2 and TRBJ1-2, reads GAGVSQSPSNKVTEKGKDVELRCDPISGHTALYWYRQSLGQGLEFLIYFQGNSAPDKSGLPSDRFSAERTGGSVSTLTIQRTQQEDSAVYLCASSPRQGHYGYTFGSGTRLTVV.